The TCR beta chain under discussion was sequenced for a study of CD8 T cells in ankylosing spondylitis. The CDR3 extends over 20 amino acids. V was pared by 1 base and J by 2 bases, with 25 bases between. Germline V gene data show CDR1 as SNHLY and CDR2 as FYNNEI. The authors made TCR beta libraries by quantitative 5'-RACE with molecular barcodes. TCRdb re-analysed the 5' RACE reads in MiXCR, keeping a single row per CDR3 protein. The sample has approximately 150,000 distinct CDR3 sequences, around 42% seen once. Overall study findings and caveats: The authors reported significant enrichment of disease-linked clones in matched ankylosing spondylitis synovial fluid. A motif in TCR beta, a set of 8 or 9 highly homologous variants, appeared characteristic of ankylosing spondylitis blood.

This clonotype occurred a few times. Its antigen is not known. Sequenced input: synovial fluid, either unsorted or a sorted T cell fraction (not recorded which). The source of this sequence is a male donor with ankylosing spondylitis. The chain couples TRBV2 to TRBJ2-3; D might be TRBD2 (5 bases). The CDR3 nucleotides are TGTGCCAGCAGTGAAGACAGACTACCATCCTTTGTGTCACTCACAGATACGCAGTATTTT. This codes for CASSEDRLPSFVSLTDTQYF.